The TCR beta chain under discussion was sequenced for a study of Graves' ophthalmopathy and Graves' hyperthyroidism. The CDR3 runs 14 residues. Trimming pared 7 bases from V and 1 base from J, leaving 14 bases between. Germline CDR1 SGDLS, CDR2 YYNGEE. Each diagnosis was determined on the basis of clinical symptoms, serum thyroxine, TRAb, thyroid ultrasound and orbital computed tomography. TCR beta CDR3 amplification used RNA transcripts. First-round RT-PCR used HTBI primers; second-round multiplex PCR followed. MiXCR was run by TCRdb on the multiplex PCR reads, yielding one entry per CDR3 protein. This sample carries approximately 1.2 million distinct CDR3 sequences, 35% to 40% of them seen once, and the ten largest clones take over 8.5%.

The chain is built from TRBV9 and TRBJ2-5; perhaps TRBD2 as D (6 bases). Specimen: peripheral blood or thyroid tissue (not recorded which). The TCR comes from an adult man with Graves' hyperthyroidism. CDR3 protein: CASWGVGFQETQYF. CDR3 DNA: TGTGCCAGCTGGGGGGTCGGGTTCCAAGAGACCCAGTACTTC.